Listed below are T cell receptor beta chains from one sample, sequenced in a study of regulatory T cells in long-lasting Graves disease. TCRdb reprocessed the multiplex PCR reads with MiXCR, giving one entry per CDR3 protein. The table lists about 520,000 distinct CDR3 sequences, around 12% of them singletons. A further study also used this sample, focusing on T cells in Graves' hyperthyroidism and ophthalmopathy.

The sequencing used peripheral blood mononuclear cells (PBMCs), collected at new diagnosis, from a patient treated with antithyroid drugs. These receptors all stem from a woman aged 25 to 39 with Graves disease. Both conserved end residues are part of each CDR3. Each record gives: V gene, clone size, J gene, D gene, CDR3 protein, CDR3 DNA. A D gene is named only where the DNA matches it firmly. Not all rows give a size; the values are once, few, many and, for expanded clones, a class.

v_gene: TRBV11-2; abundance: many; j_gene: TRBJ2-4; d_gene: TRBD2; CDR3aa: CASSSSGLAGNIQYF; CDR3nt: TGTGCCAGCAGCTCAAGTGGGCTAGCGGGAAACATTCAGTACTTC
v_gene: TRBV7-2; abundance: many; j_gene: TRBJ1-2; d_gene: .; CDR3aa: CASSLEGGSSYGYTF; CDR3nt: TGTGCCAGCAGCTTGGAGGGGGGCTCGAGCTATGGCTACACCTTC
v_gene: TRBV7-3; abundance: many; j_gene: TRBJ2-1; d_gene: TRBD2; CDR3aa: CASSLLARPDEQFF; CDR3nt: TGTGCCAGCAGTTTACTAGCGAGGCCGGATGAGCAGTTCTTC
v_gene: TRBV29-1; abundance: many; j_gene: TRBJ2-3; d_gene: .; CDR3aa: CSVEVSRDTQYF; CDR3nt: TGCAGCGTTGAAGTGTCTAGAGATACGCAGTATTTT
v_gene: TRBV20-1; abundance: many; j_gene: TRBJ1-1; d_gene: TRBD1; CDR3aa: CSARETGMNTEAFF; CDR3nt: TGCAGTGCTAGAGAGACAGGGATGAACACTGAAGCTTTCTTT
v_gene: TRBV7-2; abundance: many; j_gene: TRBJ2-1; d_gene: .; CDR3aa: CASSQDSGVLYNEQFF; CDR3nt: TGTGCCAGCAGCCAGGACTCCGGGGTTTTATACAATGAGCAGTTCTTC
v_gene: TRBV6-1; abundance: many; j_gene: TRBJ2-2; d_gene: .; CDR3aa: CASSGGAGTGELFF; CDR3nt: TGTGCCAGCAGTGGGGGGGCTGGTACCGGGGAGCTGTTTTTT
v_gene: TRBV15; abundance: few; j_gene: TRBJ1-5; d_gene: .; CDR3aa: CATSRVDRVLQPQHF; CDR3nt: TGTGCCACCAGCAGAGTGGACAGAGTGCTTCAGCCCCAGCATTTT
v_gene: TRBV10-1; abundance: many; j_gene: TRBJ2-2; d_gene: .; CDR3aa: CASSESSGVQVEGFAGELFF; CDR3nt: TGCGCCAGCAGTGAGTCGAGTGGTGTCCAGGTCGAGGGATTCGCCGGGGAGCTGTTTTTT
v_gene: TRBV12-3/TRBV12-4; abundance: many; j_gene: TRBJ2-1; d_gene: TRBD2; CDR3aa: CASSLGLAPNEQFF; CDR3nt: TGTGCCAGCAGTTTAGGACTAGCGCCCAATGAGCAGTTCTTC
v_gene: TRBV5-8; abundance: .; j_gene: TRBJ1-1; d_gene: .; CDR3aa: CASSWTLGHTEAFF; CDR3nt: TGTGCCAGCAGCTGGACCTTGGGGCATACTGAAGCTTTCTTT
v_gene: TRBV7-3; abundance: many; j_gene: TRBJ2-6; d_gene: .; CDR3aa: CASSLMSTSGANVLTF; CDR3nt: TGTGCCAGCAGCTTAATGAGTACCTCTGGGGCCAACGTCCTGACTTTC
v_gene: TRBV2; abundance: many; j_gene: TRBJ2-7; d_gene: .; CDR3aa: CASKLLTESYEQYF; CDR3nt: TGTGCCAGCAAATTACTAACGGAGTCCTACGAGCAGTACTTC
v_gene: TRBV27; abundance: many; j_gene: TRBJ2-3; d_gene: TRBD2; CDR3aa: CASRLGLASTDTQYF; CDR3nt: TGTGCCAGCAGGCTAGGACTAGCGAGCACAGATACGCAGTATTTT
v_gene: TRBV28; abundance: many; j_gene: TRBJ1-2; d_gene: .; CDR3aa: CASSHTYGYTF; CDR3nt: TGTGCCAGCAGTCATACCTATGGCTACACCTTC
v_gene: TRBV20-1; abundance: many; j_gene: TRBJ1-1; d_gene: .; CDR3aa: CSASDRMVPEAFF; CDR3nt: TGCAGTGCTAGTGATCGGATGGTCCCTGAAGCTTTCTTT
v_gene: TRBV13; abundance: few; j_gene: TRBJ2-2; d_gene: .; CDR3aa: CASSFGTLNTGELFF; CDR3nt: TGTGCCAGCAGCTTTGGGACATTGAACACCGGGGAGCTGTTTTTT
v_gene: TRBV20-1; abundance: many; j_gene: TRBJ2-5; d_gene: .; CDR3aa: CSAIPAGTQYF; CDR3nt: TGCAGTGCAATTCCGGCAGGGACCCAGTACTTC
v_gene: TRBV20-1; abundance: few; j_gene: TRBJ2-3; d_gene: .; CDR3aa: CSAVPGALSTDTQYF; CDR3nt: TGCAGTGCTGTTCCGGGAGCCCTAAGCACAGATACGCAGTATTTT
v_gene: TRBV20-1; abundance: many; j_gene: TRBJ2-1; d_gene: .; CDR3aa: CSVPRGTLQFF; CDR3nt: TGCAGTGTCCCGAGAGGGACTTTGCAGTTCTTC
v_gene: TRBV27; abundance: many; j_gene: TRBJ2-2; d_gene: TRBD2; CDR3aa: CASSSGLAVTGELFF; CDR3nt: TGTGCCAGCAGTTCGGGACTAGCGGTAACCGGGGAGCTGTTTTTT
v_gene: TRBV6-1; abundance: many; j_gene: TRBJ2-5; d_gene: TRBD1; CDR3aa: CASSGGGSEETQYF; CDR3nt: TGTGCCAGCAGTGGAGGGGGCTCGGAGGAGACCCAGTACTTC
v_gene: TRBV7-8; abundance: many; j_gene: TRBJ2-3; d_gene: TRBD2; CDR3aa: CASSLVRLAGGGDTQYF; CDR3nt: TGTGCCAGCAGCTTGGTCCGGCTAGCGGGAGGAGGGGATACGCAGTATTTT
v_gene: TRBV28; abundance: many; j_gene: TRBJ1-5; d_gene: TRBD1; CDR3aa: CASSLYPRDRNQPQHF; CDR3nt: TGTGCCAGCAGTTTATACCCTCGGGACAGGAATCAGCCCCAGCATTTT
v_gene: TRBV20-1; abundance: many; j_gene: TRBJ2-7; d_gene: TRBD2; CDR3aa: CSARVGGSSQYEQYF; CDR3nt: TGCAGTGCTAGAGTTGGCGGGAGTAGTCAGTACGAGCAGTACTTC